The 31 T cell receptor beta chains below come from one sample, sequenced in a study of cytomegalovirus exposure and HLA in healthy donors. 13 Jbeta primers and 60 Vbeta primers were used for the PCR. Sequencing was performed with immunoSEQ multiplex PCR; in TCRdb, only in-frame clones are kept and a portion is missing. The sample holds about 150,000 clones, around 79% seen once. Sequenced sample: PBMCs. All receptors derive from a man aged 40-50 years in good health and CMV-seropositive.

This rearrangement joins TRBV4-1 to TRBJ2-5; D is possibly TRBD2 (5 bases). Germline-derived CDR1 and CDR2 are MGHRA and YSYEKL. The CDR3 is made up of 14 amino acids. V was clipped by 1 base and J by 5 bases, with 11 bases between them. This chain's CDR3 is CASSQGTGVETQYF. DNA of the CDR3: TGCGCCAGCAGCCAAGGTACCGGGGTTGAGACCCAGTACTTC.

The rearrangement links TRBV13 to TRBJ1-2; 9 nucleotides align to TRBD1. The CDR3 has 15 residues. CDR1 is PRHDT, CDR2 FYEKMQ, per germline (reference sequence). Unmatched junction bases numbered 8, after V lost 7 bases and J lost 2 bases. The CDR3: CASIFRDRENYGYTF. The CDR3 DNA reads as TGTGCCAGCATCTTCCGGGACAGGGAAAACTATGGCTACACCTTC.

The chain employs TRBV6-5 and TRBJ2-7, with 8 positions matching TRBD2. The CDR3 has 14 residues. Germline V gives CDR1 MNHEY, CDR2 SVGAGI. Germline trimming cut 4 bases from V and 7 bases from J; bases unmatched to any gene: 9. The CDR3 DNA is TGTGCCAGCAGTTCGGGAGGGGGAGCGGGGGAGCAGTACTTC. Its protein is CASSSGGGAGEQYF.

This clone was found a few times. One base away lies a much larger clone, so this may be a sequencing read error. The chain links TRBV5-5 to TRBJ1-1; D is unclear. The germline V and J ends were trimmed by 2 bases and 0 bases, with 14 bases remaining between them. This CDR3 has 16 residues. Germline-derived CDR1 and CDR2 are SGHKS and YYEKEE (reference sequence). The DNA of the CDR3 is TGTGCCAGCAGCTTAAAAGGCGGGCGGTTGAACACTGAAGCTTTCTTT. Its protein product is CASSLKGGRLNTEAFF.

This clone has only one observation. This chain connects TRBV9 to TRBJ2-3; 10 bases fit TRBD2. The CDR3 spans 15 residues. Germline V gene lookup returns CDR1 SGDLS and CDR2 YYNGEE. V dropped 3 bases and J dropped 3; count of bases not matched to a gene: 4. The CDR3 protein is CASSEGLARTDTQYF. The CDR3 DNA reads as TGTGCCAGCAGCGAGGGACTAGCGAGAACAGATACGCAGTATTTT. The whole variable domain, remainder taken from reference TRBV9 and TRBJ2-3, is DSGVTQTPKHLITATGQRVTLRCSPRSGDLSVYWYQQSLDQGLQFLIQYYNGEERAKGNILERFSAQQFPDLHSELNLSSLELGDSALYFCASSEGLARTDTQYFGPGTRLTVL.

CDR3 nucleotide sequence: TGCGCCAGCAGTGAGTTTGGCAACAACAATGAGCAGTTCTTC. Its translation: CASSEFGNNNEQFF. The chain links TRBV10-1 to TRBJ2-1; D ambiguous. The CDR3 contains 14 residues. The V end was cut by 1 base, the J end by 5 bases, with 9 bases between. Per germline, CDR1 WNHNN and CDR2 SYGVQD (reference sequence).

This clone was seen a handful of times. V is TRBV5-1 and J is TRBJ2-5, with 9 positions matching TRBD1. The J call is in doubt because the DNA end fits TRBJ2-7 better. Germline loops: CDR1 SGHRS, CDR2 YFSETQ. The CDR3 sequence is 16 residues long. CDR3 protein: CASSSFRGQGNYEQYF. The DNA for the CDR3 is TGCGCCAGCAGCTCATTCCGGGGACAGGGCAACTACGAGCAGTACTTC.

The CDR3 coding sequence is TGCGCCAGCAGCTTGGCCGGAGGGCTGAACACTGAAGCTTTCTTT. This translates into CASSLAGGLNTEAFF. The V call is TRBV5-1, the J call TRBJ1-1; the D is unclear. CDR1 is SGHRS and CDR2 is YFSETQ in the germline V gene. The germline V and J ends were trimmed by 0 bases and 0 bases, with 9 bases remaining between them. This CDR3 is 15 amino acids long.

This clone was seen only once. This chain links TRBV19 with TRBJ2-7, with 7 bases lining up with TRBD2. V lost 5 bases to trimming and J lost 3 bases; unmatched junction nucleotides: 7. The CDR3 has 14 amino acids. The germline CDR1 and CDR2 sequences are LNHDA and SQIVND (reference sequence). Here the CDR3 DNA reads TGTGCCAGTAGTGGTAGTCTAGCGGACTACGAGCAGTACTTC. As protein: CASSGSLADYEQYF.

The chain employs TRBV28 and TRBJ1-2, with D maybe TRBD1 (6 bases). The CDR3 spans 13 residues. V was cut by 3 bases and J by 4 bases, with 9 bases left in between. The germline CDR1 and CDR2 sequences are MDHEN and SYDVKM. The chain's CDR3 is CASSFGRGYGYTF. CDR3 nucleotides: TGTGCCAGCAGTTTTGGCAGGGGCTATGGCTACACCTTC.

This chain joins TRBV2 and TRBJ1-5; weak D call: TRBD1 (5 bases). V was clipped by 8 bases and J by 12 bases, with 26 bases between them. The CDR3 is 15 residues long. Germline V gene lookup returns CDR1 SNHLY and CDR2 FYNNEI. CDR3 nucleotides: TGTGCCAGCGGCCCCTACCTCGGGGGGGAAACCCACCAGCATTTT. This gives the protein CASGPYLGGETHQHF.

This sequence joins TRBV28 and TRBJ2-5, with D hard to call. Trimming removed 5 bases at V and 1 base at J, with 11 bases between. Germline CDR1 reads MDHEN; CDR2 reads SYDVKM. The CDR3 spans 14 residues. CDR3 sequence (DNA): TGTGCCAGCAGTAGTGGGCCGCGCCAAGAGACCCAGTACTTC. Its translation: CASSSGPRQETQYF.

The sample holds a few counts of this clone. The chain recombines TRBV7-2 with TRBJ1-1; a weak D match, TRBD1 (6 bases). With 4 bases removed from V and 1 base from J, the gap between germline ends came to 10 bases. CDR3 size: 14 residues. Per germline, CDR1 SGHTA and CDR2 FQGNSA. The CDR3 DNA sequence: TGTGCCAGCAGCTGGTACAGGGCGAACACTGAAGCTTTCTTT. Translated, it gives CASSWYRANTEAFF.

The V gene is TRBV19, the J gene TRBJ2-1, with TRBD2 identical over 10 bases. The germline gives CDR1 LNHDA, CDR2 SQIVND (reference sequence). After removal of 3 bases from V and 4 bases from J, the junction contained 12 bases not matched to a gene. The CDR3 is 18 amino acids. The CDR3 DNA is TGTGCCAGTAGTATGACGATATCGGCTAGCGGGGGTTACAATGAGCAGTTCTTC. Its protein product is CASSMTISASGGYNEQFF.

This clone was observed once. This chain connects TRBV7-3 to TRBJ1-1, with D tentatively TRBD1 (6 bases). The CDR3 runs to 18 residues. Germline CDR1 SGHTA, CDR2 FQGTGA. Trimming removed 4 bases from V and 5 bases from J, with 26 bases in between. CDR3 protein: CASSSKGGSSGWGTEAFF. The CDR3 DNA reads as TGTGCCAGCAGCTCCAAAGGGGGTTCGTCAGGGTGGGGGACTGAAGCTTTCTTT.

V usage is TRBV6-6 and J usage is TRBJ2-1, with TRBD2 matching 7 bases. The CDR3 is 16 amino acids. Per germline, CDR1 MNHNY and CDR2 SVGAGI (reference sequence). Losses at the gene ends were 4 bases for V and 8 bases for J; bases not matched to a gene: 14. For the CDR3, the DNA is TGTGCCAGCAGTTTTTCTGGGCCTACTAGCGTCCATGAGCAGTTCTTC. Protein: CASSFSGPTSVHEQFF.

V usage is TRBV7-9 and J usage is TRBJ2-2; D not resolved. This CDR3 is built from 14 residues. The germline V and J ends were trimmed by 5 bases and 1 base, with 8 bases remaining between them. Germline CDR1 reads SEHNR; CDR2 reads FQNEAQ (reference sequence). The CDR3 region is CASSTDLNTGELFF. CDR3 nucleotides: TGTGCCAGCAGCACCGACTTGAACACCGGGGAGCTGTTTTTT.

In regard to this clone: An end of the junction does not agree with germline; a read error may underlie this. V is TRBV4-1 and J is TRBJ2-1; 9 bases agree with TRBD2. Germline loops: CDR1 MGHRA, CDR2 YSYEKL. The length of the CDR3 is 16 residues. This CDR3 is CASSQVRGGAGGELLF. In nucleotides, the CDR3 is TGCGCCAGCAGCCAAGTAAGAGGAGGAGCGGGAGGTGAATTGCTCTTC.

This rearrangement joins TRBV6-6 to TRBJ1-5, with 9 bases lining up with TRBD1. The V gene's germline CDR1 is MNHNY and CDR2 SVGAGI (reference sequence). Unmatched junction bases numbered 11, after V lost 4 bases and J lost 7 bases. This CDR3 has 16 residues. The chain's CDR3 is CASSSRQDRGRQPQHF. In nucleotides, the CDR3 is TGTGCCAGCAGTTCCCGACAGGACAGGGGTCGGCAGCCCCAGCATTTT.

The J gene is TRBJ2-7, the V gene TRBV10-3; D may be TRBD1 (5 bases). V was pared by 6 bases and J by 2 bases, with 17 bases between. CDR3 length: 15 amino acids. The germline V gene encodes CDR1 ENHRY and CDR2 SYGVKD. CDR3 amino acids: CAIRNQGGATYEQYF. The CDR3 region has the DNA TGTGCCATCAGGAATCAGGGTGGAGCAACCTACGAGCAGTACTTC.

CDR3 sequence (DNA): TGTGCCAGCAGCCTGACTAGTTTTGACACAGATACGCAGTATTTT. It specifies CASSLTSFDTDTQYF. V usage is TRBV27 and J usage is TRBJ2-3; possibly TRBD2 for D (6 bases). Germline V gives CDR1 MNHEY, CDR2 SMNVEV (reference sequence). CDR3 length: 15 amino acids. V lost 6 bases and J 2 bases, leaving 15 bases between the germline ends.

The chain is built from TRBV7-9 and TRBJ2-2; 13 bases map to TRBD2. V shed 4 bases and J 4 bases; nucleotides not matched to a gene: 9. Germline lookup yields CDR1 SEHNR and CDR2 FQNEAQ (reference sequence). This CDR3 has 18 amino acids. The CDR3 protein is CASSSSGTSGTSTGELFF. As DNA, the CDR3 is TGTGCCAGCAGCTCTTCAGGGACTAGCGGGACCTCCACCGGGGAGCTGTTTTTT.

The chain uses TRBV4-2 and TRBJ2-2; 13 bases align to TRBD2. The germline V gene encodes CDR1 LGHNA and CDR2 YNFKEQ. The CDR3 covers 17 residues. With 0 bases clipped from V and 7 bases from J, the junction kept 5 bases outside the gene matches. The CDR3 reads CASSQDPGLAGVGELFF. For the CDR3, the DNA is TGTGCCAGCAGCCAAGATCCCGGACTAGCGGGAGTCGGGGAGCTGTTTTTT.

The chain recombines TRBV5-1 with TRBJ2-1, with 10 bases that match TRBD2. The CDR3 is 15 amino acids. Germline lookup yields CDR1 SGHRS and CDR2 YFSETQ. Trimming cost V 6 bases and J 7 bases; bases outside gene matches: 10. The CDR3 nucleotides read TGCGCCAGCATGGCTAGCGGGAGTATTGGTAATGAGCAGTTCTTC. Protein sequence: CASMASGSIGNEQFF.

This chain connects TRBV6-5 to TRBJ1-4; D is unclear. Trimming took off 0 bases at V and 7 bases at J, with 12 bases between the two ends. This CDR3 has 15 residues. CDR1 is MNHEY, CDR2 SVGAGI, per germline. DNA for the CDR3: TGTGCCAGCAGTTACTCCCGGGGTTCTACTGAAAAACTGTTTTTT. Translating gives CASSYSRGSTEKLFF.

The V and J genes are TRBV28 and TRBJ2-7; TRBD1 matches at 9 bases. The CDR3 covers 14 residues. V lost 5 bases to trimming and J lost 0 bases; unmatched junction nucleotides: 2. Germline lookup yields CDR1 MDHEN and CDR2 SYDVKM. The CDR3 DNA is TGTGCCAGCAGTCGACAGGGGGGCTCCTACGAGCAGTACTTC. It yields the protein CASSRQGGSYEQYF.

The table lists this clone with a few counts. The chain recombines TRBV2 with TRBJ1-4; TRBD1 matches 9 bases. V shed 6 bases, J shed 5 bases, and the junction held 1 base outside the gene matches. Looked up from germline, CDR1 is SNHLY and CDR2 is FYNNEI. This CDR3 is built from 13 residues. For the CDR3, the DNA is TGTGCCAGCAGGGACAGGGGCAATGAAAAACTGTTTTTT. It translates to CASRDRGNEKLFF.

The chain recombines TRBV7-8 with TRBJ2-1; tentatively, D is TRBD2 (6 bases). This CDR3 spans 15 amino acids. The germline CDR1 and CDR2 sequences are SGHVS and FQNEAQ. V was cut by 3 bases and J by 7 bases, with 16 bases left in between. CDR3 sequence: CASSLDGAGRNEQFF. CDR3 nucleotide sequence: TGTGCCAGCAGCTTGGACGGGGCGGGGCGTAATGAGCAGTTCTTC.

For this clone: The identical CDR3 is also encoded by other nucleotide sequences in the sample. V and J are TRBV6-6 and TRBJ2-7, with 10 bases lining up with TRBD1. With V trimmed by 5 bases and J by 4 bases, 8 bases remained unmatched. Germline V gives CDR1 MNHNY, CDR2 SVGAGI (reference sequence). The CDR3 totals 15 residues. The DNA for the CDR3 is TGTGCCAGCAGTCCTCGGGACAGGGGATCATACGAGCAGTACTTC. Translated: CASSPRDRGSYEQYF.

The count of this clone is one. The chain carries TRBV29-1 and TRBJ2-3, with D possibly being TRBD1 (6 bases). V lost 4 bases to trimming and J lost 1 base, with 12 bases between them. Germline values: CDR1 SQVTM, CDR2 ANQGSEA. CDR3 length: 14 amino acids. The CDR3 nucleotides are TGCAGCGTTGTAGACGACAGGCGCACAGATACGCAGTATTTT. It yields the protein CSVVDDRRTDTQYF.

The rearrangement links TRBV7-2 to TRBJ1-2; the D gene is possibly TRBD1 (5 bases). This CDR3 contains 15 residues. V was cut by 2 bases and J by 2 bases, with 12 bases left in between. The V gene's germline CDR1 is SGHTA and CDR2 FQGNSA. The CDR3 is CASSLNQAGNYGYTF. The CDR3 DNA is TGTGCCAGCAGCTTAAATCAAGCAGGGAACTATGGCTACACCTTC.